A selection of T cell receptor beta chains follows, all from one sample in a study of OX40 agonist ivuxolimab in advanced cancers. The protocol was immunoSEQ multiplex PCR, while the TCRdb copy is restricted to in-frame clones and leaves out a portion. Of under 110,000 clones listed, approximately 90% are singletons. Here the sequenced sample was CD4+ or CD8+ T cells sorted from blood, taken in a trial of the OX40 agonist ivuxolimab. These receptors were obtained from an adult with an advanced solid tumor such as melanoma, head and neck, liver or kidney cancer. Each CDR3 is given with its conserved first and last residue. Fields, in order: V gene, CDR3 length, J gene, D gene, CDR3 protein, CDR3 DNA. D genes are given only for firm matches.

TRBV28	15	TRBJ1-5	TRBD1	CASSPSGTAYQPQHF	TGTGCCAGCAGTCCGTCCGGGACAGCTTATCAGCCCCAGCATTTT
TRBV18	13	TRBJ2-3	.	CASSQTREDTQYF	TGTGCCAGCTCTCAAACTAGGGAGGATACGCAGTATTTT
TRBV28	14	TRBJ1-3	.	CASSGGFTGNTIYF	TGTGCCAGCTCTGGAGGATTCACTGGAAACACCATATATTTT
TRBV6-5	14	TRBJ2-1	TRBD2	CASSSGLGYNEQFF	TGTGCCAGCAGCTCGGGACTAGGCTACAATGAGCAGTTCTTC
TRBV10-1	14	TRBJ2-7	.	CASSDGTVTYEQYF	TGCGCCAGCAGTGATGGCACGGTAACCTACGAGCAGTACTTC
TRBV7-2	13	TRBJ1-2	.	CASSLKESYGYTF	TGTGCCAGCAGCTTGAAGGAGTCTTATGGCTACACCTTC
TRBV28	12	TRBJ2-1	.	CASSSSMYEQFF	TGTGCCAGCAGTTCCTCGATGTATGAGCAGTTCTTC
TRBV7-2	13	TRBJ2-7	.	CASSPQSAYEQYF	TGTGCCAGCAGCCCCCAGAGTGCCTACGAGCAGTACTTC
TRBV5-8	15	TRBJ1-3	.	CASSFSASSGNTIYF	TGTGCCAGCAGCTTCAGCGCGAGCTCTGGAAACACCATATATTTT
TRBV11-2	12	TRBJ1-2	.	CASSTANYGYTF	TGTGCCAGCAGCACAGCTAACTATGGCTACACCTTC
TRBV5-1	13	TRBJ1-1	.	CASSSQGNTEAFF	TGCGCCAGCAGCTCACAGGGAAACACTGAAGCTTTCTTT
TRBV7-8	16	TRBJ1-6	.	CASSSRQSSYNSPLHF	TGTGCCAGCAGCAGCCGACAGAGCTCCTATAATTCACCCCTCCACTTT